This T cell receptor (beta chain) was found in a study of T cell changes during pregnancy in multiple sclerosis. Using immunoSEQ multiplex PCR, the repertoire was profiled, and TCRdb retains in-frame clones only, with some absent. The sample comprises 24,000 or so clones, approximately 86% of which are singletons, and less than 15% rests with the top ten. The TCR comes from a female donor in good health, enrolled as a control in a pregnancy study. This sample comprised CD8+ T cells from peripheral blood mononuclear cells, obtained in the first trimester of pregnancy.

The CDR3 DNA reads TGTGCCAGCAGTTTCCAGAAGGTTACTAAAGCTTTCTTT. The encoded protein is CASSFQKVTKAFF. The V gene is TRBV27, the J gene TRBJ1-1; D is unclear. Between the trimmed V and J ends, which lost 3 bases and 9 bases, there was a span of 14 bases. Germline V gene data show CDR1 as MNHEY and CDR2 as SMNVEV (reference sequence). This CDR3 spans 13 amino acids.